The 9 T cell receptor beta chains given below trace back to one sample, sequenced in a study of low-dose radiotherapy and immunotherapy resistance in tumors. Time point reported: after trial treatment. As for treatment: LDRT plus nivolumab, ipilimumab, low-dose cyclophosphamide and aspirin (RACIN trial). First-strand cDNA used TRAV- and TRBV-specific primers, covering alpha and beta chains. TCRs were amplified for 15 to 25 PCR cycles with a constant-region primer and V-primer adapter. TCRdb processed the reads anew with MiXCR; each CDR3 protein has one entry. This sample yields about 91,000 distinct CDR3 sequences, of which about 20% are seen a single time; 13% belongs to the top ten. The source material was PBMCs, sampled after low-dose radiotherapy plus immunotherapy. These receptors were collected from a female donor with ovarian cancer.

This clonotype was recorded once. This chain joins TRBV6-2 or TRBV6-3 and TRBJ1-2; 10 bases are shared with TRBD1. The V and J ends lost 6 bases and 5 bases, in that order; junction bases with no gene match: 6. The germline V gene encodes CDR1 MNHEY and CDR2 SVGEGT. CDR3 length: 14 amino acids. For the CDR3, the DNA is TGTGCCAGCAGACCCGGGACAGGGGATTATGGCTACACCTTC. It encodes CASRPGTGDYGYTF.

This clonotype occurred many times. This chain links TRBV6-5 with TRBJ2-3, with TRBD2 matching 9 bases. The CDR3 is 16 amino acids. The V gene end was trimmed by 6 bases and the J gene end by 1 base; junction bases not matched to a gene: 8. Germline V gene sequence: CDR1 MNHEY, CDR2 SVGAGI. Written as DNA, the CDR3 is TGTGCCAGCAGCGTACGCGGGGGGGCCGGCACAGATACGCAGTATTTT. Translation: CASSVRGGAGTDTQYF.

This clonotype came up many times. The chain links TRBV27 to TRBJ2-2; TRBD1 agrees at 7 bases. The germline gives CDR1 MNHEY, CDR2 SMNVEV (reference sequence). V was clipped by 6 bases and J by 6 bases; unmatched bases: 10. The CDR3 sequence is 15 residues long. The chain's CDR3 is CASSERQGWAGELFF. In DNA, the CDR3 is TGTGCCAGCAGCGAGAGACAGGGATGGGCCGGGGAGCTGTTTTTT.

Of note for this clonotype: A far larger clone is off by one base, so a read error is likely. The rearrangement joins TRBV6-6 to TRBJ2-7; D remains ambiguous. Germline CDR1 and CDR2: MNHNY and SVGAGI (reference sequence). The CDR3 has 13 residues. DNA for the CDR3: TGTGTCAGCACCGACGCCGCTACCTACGAGCAGTACTTC. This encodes CVSTDAATYEQYF.

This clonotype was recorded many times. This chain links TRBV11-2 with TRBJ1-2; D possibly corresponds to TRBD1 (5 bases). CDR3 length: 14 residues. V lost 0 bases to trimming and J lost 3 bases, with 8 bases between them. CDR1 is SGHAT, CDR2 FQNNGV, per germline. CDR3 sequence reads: CASSLEGRDYGYTF. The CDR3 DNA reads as TGTGCCAGCAGCTTAGAGGGCAGGGACTATGGCTACACCTTC.

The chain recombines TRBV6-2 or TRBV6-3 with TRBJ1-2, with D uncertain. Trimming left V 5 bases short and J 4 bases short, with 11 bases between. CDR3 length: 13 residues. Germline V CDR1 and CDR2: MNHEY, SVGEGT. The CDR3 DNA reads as TGTGCCAGCAGTCCACTTCTTTTCTATGGCTACACCTTC. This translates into CASSPLLFYGYTF.

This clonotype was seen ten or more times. CDR3 nucleotide sequence: TGCAGTGCTACCTCGAGGGAAGGCACAGATACGCAGTATTTT. It specifies CSATSREGTDTQYF. V gene TRBV20-1 combines with J gene TRBJ2-3; TRBD2 is a possible D gene (5 bases). The V end lost 4 bases, the J end lost 1 base, and 12 bases lay between the germline ends. The CDR3 has 14 residues. Germline CDR1 is DFQATT and CDR2 is SNEGSKA (reference sequence).

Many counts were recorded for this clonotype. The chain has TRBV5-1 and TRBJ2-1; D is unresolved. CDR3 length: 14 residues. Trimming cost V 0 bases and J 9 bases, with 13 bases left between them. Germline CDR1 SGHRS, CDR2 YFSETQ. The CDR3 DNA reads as TGCGCCAGCAGCTTGGCTGGCGCGTCCGTTGAGCAGTTCTTC. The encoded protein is CASSLAGASVEQFF.

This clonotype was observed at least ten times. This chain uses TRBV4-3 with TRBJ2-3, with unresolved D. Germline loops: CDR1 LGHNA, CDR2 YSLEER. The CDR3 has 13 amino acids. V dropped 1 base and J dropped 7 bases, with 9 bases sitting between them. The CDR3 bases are TGCGCCAGCAGCCAAGTCGCTGGAAATACGCAGTATTTT. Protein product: CASSQVAGNTQYF.